The entry below gives a single T cell receptor beta chain sequence along with its context. This sample was included in a study of control samples from healthy donors and cancer patients. TCRdb keeps only in-frame clones here, not all; method: immunoSEQ multiplex PCR. The sample has more than 70,000 clones; 90% to 95% are singletons. The CDR3 consists of 16 residues. CDR1 is SGHAT and CDR2 is FQNNGV in the germline V gene. V was pared by 1 base and J by 6 bases, with 16 bases between. The chain uses TRBV11-2 and TRBJ1-5; perhaps TRBD1 as D (5 bases). Sequences were obtained from blood. The receptor's source is a woman between 25 and 40 years old in good health. DNA for the CDR3: TGTGCCAGCAGCTTAGGTGGGGCGGGAGCGATTCAGCCCCAGCATTTT. It encodes CASSLGGAGAIQPQHF.